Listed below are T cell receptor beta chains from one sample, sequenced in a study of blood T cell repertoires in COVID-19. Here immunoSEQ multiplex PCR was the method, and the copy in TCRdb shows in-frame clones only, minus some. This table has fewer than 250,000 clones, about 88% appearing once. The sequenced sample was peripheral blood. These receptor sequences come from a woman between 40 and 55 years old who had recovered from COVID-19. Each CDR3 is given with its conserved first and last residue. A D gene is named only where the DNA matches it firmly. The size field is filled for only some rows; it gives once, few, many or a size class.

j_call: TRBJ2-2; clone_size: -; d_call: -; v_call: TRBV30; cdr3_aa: CAWNHWSGLAGELFF; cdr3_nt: TGTGCCTGGAACCATTGGAGCGGGCTGGCCGGGGAGCTGTTTTTT
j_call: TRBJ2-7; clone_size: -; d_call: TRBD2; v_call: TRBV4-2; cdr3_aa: CASSPLQAGGIEQYF; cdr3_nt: TGTGCCAGCAGCCCCCTCCAAGCGGGAGGAATCGAGCAGTACTTC
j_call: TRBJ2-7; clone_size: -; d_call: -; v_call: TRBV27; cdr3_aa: CASSSPLRRVITYEQYF; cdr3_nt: TGTGCCAGCAGTTCCCCCTTAAGGCGGGTTATCACCTACGAGCAGTACTTC
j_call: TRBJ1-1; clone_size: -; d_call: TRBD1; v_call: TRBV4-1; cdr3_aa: CASSQDRRQGMENTEAFF; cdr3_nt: TGCGCCAGCAGCCAAGATAGGAGACAGGGAATGGAGAACACTGAAGCTTTCTTT
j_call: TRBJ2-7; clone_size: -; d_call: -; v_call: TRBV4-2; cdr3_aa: CASSQDPGEGYEQYF; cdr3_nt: TGTGCCAGCAGCCAAGACCCAGGGGAGGGTTACGAGCAGTACTTC
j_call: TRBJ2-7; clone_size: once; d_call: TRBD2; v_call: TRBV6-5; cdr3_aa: CASSSGTSDSYEQYF; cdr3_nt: TGTGCCAGCAGCTCCGGGACTAGCGACTCCTACGAGCAGTACTTC
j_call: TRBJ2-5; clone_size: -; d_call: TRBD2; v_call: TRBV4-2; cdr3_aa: CASSQEIAGGGETQYF; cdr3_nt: TGTGCCAGCAGCCAAGAGATCGCGGGAGGAGGGGAGACCCAGTACTTC
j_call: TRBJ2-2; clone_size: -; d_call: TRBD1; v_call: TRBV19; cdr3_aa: CASSSTGTGGTGELFF; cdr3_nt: TGTGCCAGTAGTAGTACCGGGACAGGGGGCACCGGGGAGCTGTTTTTT
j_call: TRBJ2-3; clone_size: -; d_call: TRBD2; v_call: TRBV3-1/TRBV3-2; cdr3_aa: CASSPRRSGSVDTQYF; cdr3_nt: TGTGCCAGCAGCCCCCGGAGAAGCGGGAGCGTAGATACGCAGTATTTT
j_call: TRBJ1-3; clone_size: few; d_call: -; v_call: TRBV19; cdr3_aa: CASLEGQSGNTIYF; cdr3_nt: TGTGCCAGTCTGGAGGGGCAGTCTGGAAACACCATATATTTT
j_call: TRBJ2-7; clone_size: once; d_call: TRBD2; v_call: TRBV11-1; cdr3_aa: CASSRTSGGKEQYF; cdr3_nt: TGTGCCAGCAGCAGGACTAGCGGGGGGAAGGAGCAGTACTTC
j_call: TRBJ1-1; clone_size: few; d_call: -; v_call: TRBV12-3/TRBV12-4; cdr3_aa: CASSLLSNTEAFF; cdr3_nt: TGTGCCAGCAGTTTATTGTCTAACACTGAAGCTTTCTTT
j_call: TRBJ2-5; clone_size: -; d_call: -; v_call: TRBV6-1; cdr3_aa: CASNGGSFQETQYF; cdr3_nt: TGTGCCAGCAATGGGGGCTCTTTCCAAGAGACCCAGTACTTC
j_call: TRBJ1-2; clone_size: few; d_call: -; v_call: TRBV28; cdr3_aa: CASMPVNYGYTF; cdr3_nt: TGTGCCAGCATGCCGGTGAACTATGGCTACACCTTC
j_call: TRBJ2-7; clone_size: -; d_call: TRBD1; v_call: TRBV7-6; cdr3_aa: CASSLVSDDRGAYEQYF; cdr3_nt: TGTGCCAGCAGCTTAGTTAGCGACGACAGGGGAGCGTACGAGCAGTACTTC
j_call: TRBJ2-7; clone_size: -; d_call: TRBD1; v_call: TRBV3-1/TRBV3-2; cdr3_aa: CASSQTGGYDEQYF; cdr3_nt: TGTGCCAGCAGCCAAACAGGGGGGTACGACGAGCAGTACTTC
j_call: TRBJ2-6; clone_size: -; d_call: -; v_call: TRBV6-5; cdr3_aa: CASHRLPSGANVLTF; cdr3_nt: TGTGCCAGCCACAGGCTCCCCTCTGGGGCCAACGTCCTGACTTTC
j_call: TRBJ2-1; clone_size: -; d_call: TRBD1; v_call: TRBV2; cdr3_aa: CASIRDRELGHEQFF; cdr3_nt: TGTGCCAGCATCAGGGACAGGGAGTTGGGTCATGAGCAGTTCTTC
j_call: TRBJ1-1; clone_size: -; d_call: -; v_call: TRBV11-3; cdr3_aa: CASSLDGGVAEAFF; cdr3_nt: TGTGCCAGCAGCTTAGATGGCGGGGTAGCTGAAGCTTTCTTT
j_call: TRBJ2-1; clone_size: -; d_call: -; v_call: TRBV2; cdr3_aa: CASNRPQGNEQFF; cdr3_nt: TGTGCCAGCAATCGCCCCCAGGGGAATGAGCAGTTCTTC